Listed below are T cell receptor beta chains from one sample, sequenced in a study of cytomegalovirus exposure and HLA in healthy donors. The repertoire was sequenced with immunoSEQ multiplex PCR; TCRdb's copy has only in-frame clones and lacks some. The table has roughly 98,000 clones, roughly four fifths seen once; the top ten hold 7.5% to 9%. Source material: PBMCs. All receptors derive from a female donor in good health and CMV-seronegative. Both conserved end residues are part of each CDR3. D genes are given only for firm matches. Not all rows give a size; the values are once, few, many and, for expanded clones, a class.

D gene	J gene	clone size	V gene	CDR3 DNA	CDR3 protein
TRBD1	TRBJ2-1	.	TRBV7-6	TGTGCCAGCAGCCCCTTACAGGGGGCCTTAGGGAATGAGCAGTTCTTC	CASSPLQGALGNEQFF
.	TRBJ2-3	.	TRBV28	TGTGCCAGCACGGGAAGGTCCACAGATACGCAGTATTTT	CASTGRSTDTQYF
TRBD1	TRBJ1-1	.	TRBV30	TGTGCCTGGAGCGCAGGGCAGGGGGACACTGAAGCTTTCTTT	CAWSAGQGDTEAFF
.	TRBJ1-3	.	TRBV19	TGTGCCAGTAGTATAGCACTGCTCTCTGGAAACACCATATATTTT	CASSIALLSGNTIYF
TRBD1	TRBJ1-2	.	TRBV27	TGTGCCAGTATAAGCGACAGGGGTGGCTACACCTTC	CASISDRGGYTF
.	TRBJ1-1	few	TRBV6-6	TGTGCCAGCAGTGACAGAATTGGCACTGAAGCTTTCTTT	CASSDRIGTEAFF
.	TRBJ2-4	.	TRBV21-1	TGTGCCAGCAGCAAAAAGGAAGCGGGAGGGGCGACCAAAAACATTCAGTACTTC	CASSKKEAGGATKNIQYF
.	TRBJ1-6	.	TRBV9	TGTGCCAGCACCCCGAACAGCCTCTCGGGGAGTAATTCACCCCTCCACTTT	CASTPNSLSGSNSPLHF
.	TRBJ2-7	once	TRBV7-2	TGTGCCAGCAGCTTAGATTGGGTTTCGGGGGAGCAGTACTTC	CASSLDWVSGEQYF
TRBD1	TRBJ1-1	.	TRBV18	TGTGCCAGCTCTAGGACAGGGGGTAACACTGAAGCTTTCTTT	CASSRTGGNTEAFF
.	TRBJ2-7	once	TRBV7-9	TGTGCCAGCAGTACAGGGAGGAGCGGGGTTACCGCCTACGAGCAGTACTTC	CASSTGRSGVTAYEQYF
TRBD1	TRBJ1-4	.	TRBV14	TGTGCCAGCAGCCAAGTGGGACAGATTAGTCGGCAAGAACTGTTTTTT	CASSQVGQISRQELFF
.	TRBJ1-3	once	TRBV7-2	TGTGCCAGCAGCTTAATGGGGGGGACTGGAAACACCATATATTTT	CASSLMGGTGNTIYF
TRBD2	TRBJ2-3	.	TRBV7-3	TGTGCCAGCAGCTTATCGGGACTAGCGGGACCGTCTAATACGCAGTATTTT	CASSLSGLAGPSNTQYF
TRBD2	TRBJ2-7	.	TRBV13	TGTGCCAGCAGTTTACTAGCGGGGCCTTACGAGCAGTACTTC	CASSLLAGPYEQYF
.	TRBJ2-7	once	TRBV5-1	TGCGCCAGCAGCTTGGTCCTTTCCTCCTACGAGCAGTACTTC	CASSLVLSSYEQYF
.	TRBJ2-1	.	TRBV7-2	TGTGCCACCTCGTTGGGGCTGATCTACAATGAGCAGTTCTTC	CATSLGLIYNEQFF
.	TRBJ2-3	.	TRBV27	TGTGCCAGCAGCCAATTGGGGGGAACCGGGCCTCCCCACACAGATACGCAGTATTTT	CASSQLGGTGPPHTDTQYF
TRBD2	TRBJ2-7	once	TRBV7-2	TGTGCCAGCAGCCCAGTGGGGCGGGGGGCCTCCTACGAGCAGTACTTC	CASSPVGRGASYEQYF
.	TRBJ2-3	once	TRBV7-2	TGTGCCAGCAGCTTAGGAAGGGGGACAGATACGCAGTATTTT	CASSLGRGTDTQYF
.	TRBJ1-1	once	TRBV7-3	TGTGCCAGCAGCAAGGACAGACACACTGAAGCTTTCTTT	CASSKDRHTEAFF
.	TRBJ2-7	.	TRBV7-2	TGTGCCAGCAGCGCAGGGTCAGTGGACTACGAGCAGTACTTC	CASSAGSVDYEQYF
.	TRBJ1-2	.	TRBV7-9	TGTGCCAACAGCTCAGGAAACTATGGCTACACCTTC	CANSSGNYGYTF
TRBD2	TRBJ2-3	.	TRBV11-2	TGTGCCAGCCGGAGACTAGCGGGACCCACAGATACGCAGTATTTT	CASRRLAGPTDTQYF
.	TRBJ1-5	once	TRBV27	TGTGCCAGCAGTTGGGCAGGGGACAATCAGCCCCAGCATTTT	CASSWAGDNQPQHF
TRBD1	TRBJ1-3	few	TRBV4-2	TGTGCCAGCAGCCAAGGGGACAGGGTCGTCGGAAACACCATATATTTT	CASSQGDRVVGNTIYF
TRBD1	TRBJ1-5	.	TRBV7-2	TGTGCCAGCAGCCGAGTCTGGGGACAGGGGGAATATCAGCCCCAGCATTTT	CASSRVWGQGEYQPQHF
.	TRBJ2-7	.	TRBV5-1	TGCGCCAGCAGCTTGGAGGCCGGGTTGTACGAGCAGTACTTC	CASSLEAGLYEQYF
TRBD2	TRBJ2-2	.	TRBV19	TGTGCCAGTAGTACCTTAGCGGGAGGAACCACCGGGGAGCTGTTTTTT	CASSTLAGGTTGELFF
TRBD1	TRBJ1-1	.	TRBV5-1	TGCGCCAGCAGCTCTCAACCCGGGACAGGGGGCGGCACTGAAGCTTTCTTT	CASSSQPGTGGGTEAFF
TRBD1	TRBJ2-1	.	TRBV7-9	TGTGCCAGCATCATTCCTTGGGACAGGGTCCATGAGCAGTTCTTC	CASIIPWDRVHEQFF
TRBD1	TRBJ1-1	.	TRBV30	TGTGCCTGGAGTCCAGGGGGCGCTGAAGCTTTCTTT	CAWSPGGAEAFF
.	TRBJ1-4	.	TRBV9	TGTGCCAGCAGCGTAGATGGGGCAGTTAATGAAAAACTGTTTTTT	CASSVDGAVNEKLFF
TRBD2	TRBJ2-3	.	TRBV7-2	TGTGCCAGCAGCTTTGATCTGAGGGAGGGAGATACGCAGTATTTT	CASSFDLREGDTQYF
.	TRBJ1-1	.	TRBV7-3	TGTGCCAGCAGCTCCCGCGGAGCCTCCTTACCCCAGAAGGCTTTCTTT	CASSSRGASLPQKAFF
.	TRBJ2-2	.	TRBV7-2	TGTGCCAGCAGCTTTTTCGGGTCGAACACCGGGGAGCTGTTTTTT	CASSFFGSNTGELFF
.	TRBJ2-5	.	TRBV14	TGTGCCAGCAGCCAATGGGGACTTCTCCAAGAGACCCAGTACTTC	CASSQWGLLQETQYF
TRBD2	TRBJ2-5	.	TRBV30	TGTGCCTGGAAGACTAGCGGGGGGACAGAGACCCAGTACTTC	CAWKTSGGTETQYF
.	TRBJ2-7	few	TRBV4-1	TGCGCCAGCAGCCAGCCCGGGACAAGCTCCTACGAGCAGTACTTC	CASSQPGTSSYEQYF
.	TRBJ1-1	few	TRBV28	TGTGCCAGCAGTTTTATATCAGGGAACACTGAAGCTTTCTTT	CASSFISGNTEAFF
.	TRBJ2-3	few	TRBV28	TGTGCCAGCAGTGACGACATGGAGGAGGGGAACACAGATACGCAGTATTTT	CASSDDMEEGNTDTQYF
.	TRBJ2-7	few	TRBV11-2	TGTGCCAGCAGCTTAATCGAGAAGAGCTCCTACGAGCAGTACTTC	CASSLIEKSSYEQYF
.	TRBJ2-3	.	TRBV2	TGTGCCAGCAGGGTGGAAAGATACCTAGGTACGCAGTATTTT	CASRVERYLGTQYF
TRBD1	TRBJ2-1	.	TRBV10-1	TGCGCCACCCGACTTTATACAGGGGGAGAGGAGTTCTTC	CATRLYTGGEEFF
TRBD2	TRBJ2-5	once	TRBV27	TGTGCCAGCAGTTTGTACTGGACTAGCCCAGAGACCCAGTACTTC	CASSLYWTSPETQYF
TRBD1	TRBJ2-3	.	TRBV10-3	TGTGCCATCAGTGAGTCGCGACAGGGAGTCACAGATACGCAGTATTTT	CAISESRQGVTDTQYF
.	TRBJ2-5	.	TRBV6-6	TGTGCCAGCAGTAACACAAACTCAGGGGCGGCGGAGACCCAGTACTTC	CASSNTNSGAAETQYF
TRBD2	TRBJ2-2	.	TRBV11-2	TGTGCCAGCAGCTCGACTAGCGGGTCGAACACCGGGGAGCTGTTTTTT	CASSSTSGSNTGELFF
TRBD1	TRBJ1-6	few	TRBV6-6	TGTGCCAGCAGTTCAAAGACAGGGGTTAATTCACCCCTCCACTTT	CASSSKTGVNSPLHF
.	TRBJ2-1	.	TRBV28	TGTGCCAGCAGTTTACTAGGTGAGCAGTTCTTC	CASSLLGEQFF
.	TRBJ1-1	.	TRBV5-6	TGTGCCAGCAGCTTGGAGGGACACCTGAACACTGAAGCTTTCTTT	CASSLEGHLNTEAFF
.	TRBJ2-5	.	TRBV4-3	TGCGCCAGCAGCCAAGGTGCCAGGGCCCAAGAGACCCAGTACTTC	CASSQGARAQETQYF
TRBD1	TRBJ1-4	.	TRBV4-1	TGCGCCAGCAGCCAACTACGGACAGGGGAAAATGAAAAACTGTTTTTT	CASSQLRTGENEKLFF
TRBD2	TRBJ2-7	few	TRBV19	TGTGCCAGTAGTATAGAAGGCGGGAGGGCCCGGGAGCAGTACTTC	CASSIEGGRAREQYF